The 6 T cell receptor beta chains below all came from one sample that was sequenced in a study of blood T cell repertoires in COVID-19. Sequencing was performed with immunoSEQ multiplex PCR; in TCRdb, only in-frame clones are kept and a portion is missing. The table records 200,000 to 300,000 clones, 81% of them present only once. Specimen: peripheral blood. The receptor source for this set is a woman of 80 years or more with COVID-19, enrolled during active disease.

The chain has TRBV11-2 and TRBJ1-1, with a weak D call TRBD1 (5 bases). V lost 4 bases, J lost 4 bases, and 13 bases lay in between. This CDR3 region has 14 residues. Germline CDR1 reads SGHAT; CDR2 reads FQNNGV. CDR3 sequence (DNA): TGTGCCAGCAGCTCCCTAGTTAGGGGCACTGAAGCTTTCTTT. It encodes CASSSLVRGTEAFF. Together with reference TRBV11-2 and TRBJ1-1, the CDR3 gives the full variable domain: EAGVAQSPRYKIIEKRQSVAFWCNPISGHATLYWYQQILGQGPKLLIQFQNNGVVDDSQLPKDRFSAERLKGVDSTLKIQPAKLEDSAVYLCASSSLVRGTEAFFGQGTRLTVV.

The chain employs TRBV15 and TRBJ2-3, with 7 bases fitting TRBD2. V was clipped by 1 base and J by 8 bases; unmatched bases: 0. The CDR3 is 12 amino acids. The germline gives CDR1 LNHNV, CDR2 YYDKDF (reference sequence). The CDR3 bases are TGTGCCACCAGCAGAGCGGGGGGTACGCAGTATTTT. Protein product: CATSRAGGTQYF.

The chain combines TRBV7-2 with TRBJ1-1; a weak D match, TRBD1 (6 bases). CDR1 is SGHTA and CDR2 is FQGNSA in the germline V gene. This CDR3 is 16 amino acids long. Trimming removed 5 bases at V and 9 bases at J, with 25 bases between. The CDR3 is CASSAAGSEGDTKAFF. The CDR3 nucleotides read TGTGCCAGCAGCGCAGCGGGGAGTGAGGGGGACACGAAAGCTTTCTTT.

For the CDR3, the DNA is TGTGCCACCAGTGATGCTACAGGGGGACGCTACAATGAGCAGTTCTTC. It encodes CATSDATGGRYNEQFF. V usage is TRBV24-1 and J usage is TRBJ2-1; the match to TRBD1 covers 8 bases. Trimming removed 3 bases from V and 3 bases from J; junction bases left unmatched: 6. The CDR3 has 16 residues. From germline, CDR1 is KGHDR and CDR2 SFDVKD.

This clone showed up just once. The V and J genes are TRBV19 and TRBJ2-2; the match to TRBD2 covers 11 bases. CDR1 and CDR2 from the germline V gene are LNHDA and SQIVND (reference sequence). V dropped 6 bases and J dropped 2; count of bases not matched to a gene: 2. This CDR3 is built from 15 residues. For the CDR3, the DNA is TGTGCCAGTAGGGGACTAGCGGTAAACACCGGGGAGCTGTTTTTT. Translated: CASRGLAVNTGELFF.

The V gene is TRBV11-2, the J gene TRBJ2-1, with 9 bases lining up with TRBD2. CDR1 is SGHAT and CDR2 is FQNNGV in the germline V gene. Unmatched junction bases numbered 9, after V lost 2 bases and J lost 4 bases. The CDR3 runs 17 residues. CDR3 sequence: CASSLSPGLATYNEQFF. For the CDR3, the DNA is TGTGCCAGCAGCTTAAGTCCGGGACTAGCCACTTACAATGAGCAGTTCTTC.